The sequence of this TCR beta chain was determined in a study of T cells in Graves' hyperthyroidism and ophthalmopathy. Study summary: Before treatment of any kind, peripheral blood was taken at initial diagnosis. Findings and caveats of the study: In the blood, most expanded thyroid clonotypes above 0.001 appeared as well.

RNA transcripts served as the template for amplifying TCR beta CDR3 regions. The study used the HTBI primer set for a first-round RT-PCR of the TCR CDR3. TCRdb recomputed calls from the multiplex PCR reads with MiXCR, one row per CDR3 protein. Here the sample spans about 350,000 distinct CDR3 sequences, approximately 15% being singletons. Hyperthyroidism patients were newly diagnosed, had disease duration under 2 months, and were aged 18 to 65 years. Diagnostic decisions used clinical symptoms, serum thyroxine and TRAb, thyroid ultrasound and orbital computed tomography. The sample holds a few counts of this clonotype. Its target is not known. The sequencing input was blood. The sequence came from a woman aged 30 to 39 with Graves' hyperthyroidism.

The CDR3 loop is CSAKQGAGNTIYF. CDR3 sequence (DNA): TGCAGTGCCAAACAGGGAGCAGGAAACACCATATATTTT. The chain employs TRBV20-1 and TRBJ1-3; perhaps TRBD1 as D (6 bases). In germline, CDR1 is DFQATT, CDR2 SNEGSKA (reference sequence). CDR3 length: 13 residues. Between the trimmed V and J ends, which lost 6 bases and 4 bases, there was a span of 13 bases.